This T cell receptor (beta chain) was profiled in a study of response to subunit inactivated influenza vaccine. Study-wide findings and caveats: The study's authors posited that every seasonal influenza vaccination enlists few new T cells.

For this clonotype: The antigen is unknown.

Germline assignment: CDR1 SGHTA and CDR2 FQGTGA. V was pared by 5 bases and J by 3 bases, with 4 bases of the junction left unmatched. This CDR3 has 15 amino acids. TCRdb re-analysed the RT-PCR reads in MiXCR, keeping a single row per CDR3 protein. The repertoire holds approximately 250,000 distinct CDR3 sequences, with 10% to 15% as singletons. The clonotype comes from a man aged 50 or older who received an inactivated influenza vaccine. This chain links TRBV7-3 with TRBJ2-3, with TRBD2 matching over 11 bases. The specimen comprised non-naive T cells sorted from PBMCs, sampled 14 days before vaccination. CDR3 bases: TGTGCCAGCAGCCAGACTAGCGGGAAAACAGATACGCAGTATTTT. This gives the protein CASSQTSGKTDTQYF.